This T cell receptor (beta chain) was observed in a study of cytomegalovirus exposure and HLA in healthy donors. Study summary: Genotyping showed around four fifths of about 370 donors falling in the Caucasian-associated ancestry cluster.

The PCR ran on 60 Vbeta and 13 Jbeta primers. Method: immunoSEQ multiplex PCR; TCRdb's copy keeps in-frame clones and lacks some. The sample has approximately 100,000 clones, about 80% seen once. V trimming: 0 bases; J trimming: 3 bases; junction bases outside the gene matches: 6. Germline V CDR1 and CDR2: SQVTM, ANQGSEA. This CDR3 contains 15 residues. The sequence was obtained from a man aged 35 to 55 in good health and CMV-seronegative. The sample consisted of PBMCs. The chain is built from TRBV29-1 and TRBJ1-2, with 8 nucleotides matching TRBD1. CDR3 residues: CSVEDDRGGYYGYTF. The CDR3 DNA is TGCAGCGTTGAAGACGACAGGGGAGGCTACTATGGCTACACCTTC.